The rows below give T cell receptor beta chains drawn from one sample of a study of molecular identifiers for immune sequencing clone quantification. TCRdb reprocessed the PCR reads via MiXCR and lists one record per CDR3 protein. This sample has about 640,000 distinct CDR3 sequences, with 15% to 20% found just once. Material: naive CD8+ T cells from blood, with Jurkat cell RNA spiked in. All receptors come from a human donor in good health. Some libraries in this study had Jurkat cell RNA spiked in. The CDR3 runs from the conserved cysteine through the conserved F or W. The D gene is left open where the match is weak. Clone size is not always given. Where it is, it says once, few, many or a class for expanded clones.

j_call d_call clone_size cdr3_length v_call cdr3_aa cdr3_nt
TRBJ2-3 . many 13 TRBV30 CAWSMDAADTQYF TGTGCCTGGAGTATGGACGCGGCAGATACGCAGTATTTT
TRBJ2-1 TRBD2 many 16 TRBV4-3 CASSQGWLAGVGEQFF TGCGCCAGCAGCCAAGGGTGGCTAGCGGGAGTTGGTGAGCAGTTCTTC
TRBJ1-1 . . 14 TRBV7-6 CASSPFGGGTEAFF TGTGCCAGCAGCCCTTTCGGGGGGGGGACTGAAGCTTTCTTT
TRBJ2-7 . many 12 TRBV7-9 CASSYPLGEQYF TGTGCCAGCAGCTACCCATTGGGCGAGCAGTACTTC
TRBJ2-1 . many 18 TRBV6-1 CASSPHPPRASVQNEQFF TGTGCCAGCAGTCCACACCCCCCTCGGGCTAGCGTTCAGAATGAGCAGTTCTTC
TRBJ1-1 . many 11 TRBV6-1 CASTWGPQAFF TGTGCTAGCACGTGGGGGCCCCAAGCTTTCTTT
TRBJ2-7 . many 16 TRBV6-5 CASRSPPWGTPYEQYF TGTGCCAGCAGATCCCCCCCCTGGGGGACACCCTACGAGCAGTACTTC
TRBJ2-3 . many 12 TRBV2 CASCPAYPSQYF TGTGCCAGCTGCCCCGCCTACCCATCGCAGTATTTT
TRBJ2-5 . few 16 TRBV6-2/TRBV6-3 CASSYSRTLLLETQYF TGTGCCAGCAGTTACTCGCGGACTCTTTTACTGGAGACCCAGTACTTC
TRBJ2-1 . few 12 TRBV4-1 CASSHPGYEQFF TGCGCCAGCAGCCACCCTGGGTATGAGCAGTTCTTC
TRBJ2-1 . few 12 TRBV2 CASTEVGLEQFF TGTGCCAGCACCGAAGTGGGGCTTGAGCAGTTCTTC
TRBJ1-2 . few 14 TRBV27 CASSLRPGFYGYTF TGTGCCAGCAGTTTGCGGCCCGGATTCTATGGCTACACCTTC
TRBJ2-5 TRBD1 . 15 TRBV13 CAGSSTTGGDETQYF TGTGCCGGCAGCTCAACGACAGGGGGCGACGAGACCCAGTACTTC
TRBJ1-3 . few 14 TRBV12-5 CASGLSGSGNTIYF TGTGCTAGTGGTTTGTCAGGTTCCGGAAACACCATATATTTT
TRBJ2-3 . many 16 TRBV24-1 CATSDLFSTSVDTQYF TGTGCCACCAGTGATTTATTCAGTACGAGCGTAGATACGCAGTATTTT
TRBJ2-2 . many 17 TRBV5-1 CASSLNLGRGNTGELFF TGCGCCAGCAGCTTGAACCTGGGCCGGGGGAACACCGGGGAGCTGTTTTTT
TRBJ2-1 . . 13 TRBV25-1 CASRQASYNEQFF TGTGCCAGCAGACAGGCGTCCTACAATGAGCAGTTCTTC
TRBJ2-7 TRBD2 . 15 TRBV11-2 CASTQTAGGGYEQYF TGTGCCAGCACCCAGACAGCGGGAGGGGGCTACGAGCAGTACTTC
TRBJ2-5 . . 14 TRBV27 CASSFLLSQETQYF TGTGCCAGCAGTTTTTTGCTCTCACAAGAGACCCAGTACTTC
TRBJ1-1 . . 13 TRBV7-8 CASSLKSPADAFF TGTGCCAGCAGCTTAAAAAGCCCCGCTGACGCTTTCTTT
TRBJ2-1 . . 13 TRBV29-1 CSVPRLSCNEQFF TGCAGCGTGCCTAGGCTCTCCTGCAATGAGCAGTTCTTC
TRBJ1-6 . many 11 TRBV20-1 CSDRPNSPLHF TGCAGTGATCGGCCCAATTCACCCCTCCACTTT
TRBJ1-5 . once 12 TRBV29-1 CCPERLNQPQHF TGCTGCCCTGAGCGGTTAAATCAGCCCCAGCATTTT
TRBJ2-7 . many 11 TRBV29-1 CSVGVGREQYF TGCAGCGTTGGGGTGGGTCGGGAGCAGTACTTC
TRBJ2-1 TRBD2 . 17 TRBV11-2 CASSLGTSGRSVNEQFF TGTGCCAGCAGCTTGGGTACTAGCGGGAGGAGCGTCAATGAGCAGTTCTTC
TRBJ2-7 TRBD1 . 13 TRBV28 CASSMDRGYEQYF TGTGCCAGCAGTATGGACAGGGGGTACGAGCAGTACTTC
TRBJ1-1 . many 12 TRBV19 CASSTGYTEAFF TGTGCCAGTAGTACGGGCTACACTGAAGCTTTCTTT
TRBJ1-1 . many 14 TRBV2 CASGVPQMNTEAFF TGTGCCAGCGGAGTTCCGCAGATGAACACTGAAGCTTTCTTT